This T cell receptor (beta chain) was sequenced during a study of T cell clonality in common variable immunodeficiency. Findings and caveats of the study: Links between repertoire features and CVID complications were heterogeneity-limited.

Profiling relied on immunoSEQ multiplex PCR, and the TCRdb table lists in-frame clones only, not all of them. This sample carries 35,000 to 45,000 clones, none of them present only once. CDR1 is MNHNS and CDR2 is SASEGT in the germline V gene. Trimming removed 5 bases from V and 3 bases from J; junction bases left unmatched: 7. The CDR3 is 15 residues long. This clone was counted ten times or more. Its antigen remains unidentified. The read gets to within 3 residues of the CDR3 end, and the germline J gene fills in the rest. The rearrangement uses TRBV6-1 and TRBJ2-7, with TRBD2 matching over 10 bases. Source material: peripheral blood mononuclear cells. The sequence derives from a person aged 18 to 75 in good health. The CDR3 sequence is CASSKEAGGYYEQYF. The CDR3 DNA, read in part, is TGTGCCAGCAGTAAAGAAGCGGGAGGGTACTACGAG.